The clone carrying this T cell receptor (beta chain) was observed a few times. This record comes from a study of identical twins. Unique molecular identifiers were present on the cDNA, and a universal primer site came from template switching. TCRdb called the 5' RACE reads again in MiXCR, with one record for every CDR3 protein. The data show 500,000 to 600,000 distinct CDR3 sequences, under 25% seen once. The germline V gene encodes CDR1 GTSNPN and CDR2 SVGIG (reference sequence). V gave up 0 bases and J gave up 4 bases, with 6 bases separating them. This CDR3 is 12 amino acids long. This sample was shared with a second study, whose subject was T cells expressing NK-cell markers. From that paper: With an anti-gamma-delta TCR antibody, sorting in several experiments was kept to alpha-beta TCR T cells.

The sequenced material came from CD4+ T cells sorted from blood. The V and J genes are TRBV30 and TRBJ2-5; no clear D. The sequence was collected from a young woman in good health. CDR3 loop: CAWSVLRETQYF. The CDR3 region has the DNA TGTGCCTGGAGTGTACTGAGAGAGACCCAGTACTTC.